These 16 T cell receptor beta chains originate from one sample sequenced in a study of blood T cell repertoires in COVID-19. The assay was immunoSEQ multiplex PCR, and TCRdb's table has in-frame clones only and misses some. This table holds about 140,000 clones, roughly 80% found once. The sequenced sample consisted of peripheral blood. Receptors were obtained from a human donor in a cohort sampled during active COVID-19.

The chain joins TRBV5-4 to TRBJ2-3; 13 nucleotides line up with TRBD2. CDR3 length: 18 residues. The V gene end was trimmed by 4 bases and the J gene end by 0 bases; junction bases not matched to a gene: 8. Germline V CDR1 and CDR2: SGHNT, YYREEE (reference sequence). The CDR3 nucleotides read TGTGCCAGCAGCAAGGGACTAGCGGGGACAGACAGCACAGATACGCAGTATTTT. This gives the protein CASSKGLAGTDSTDTQYF.

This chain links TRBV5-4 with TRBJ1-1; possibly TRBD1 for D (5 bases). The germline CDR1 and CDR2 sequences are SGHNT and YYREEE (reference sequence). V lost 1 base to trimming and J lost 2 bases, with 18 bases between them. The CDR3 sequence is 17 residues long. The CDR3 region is CASSLYSIGGLNTEAFF. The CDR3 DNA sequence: TGTGCCAGCAGCTTGTATTCGATCGGGGGTCTTAACACTGAAGCTTTCTTT.

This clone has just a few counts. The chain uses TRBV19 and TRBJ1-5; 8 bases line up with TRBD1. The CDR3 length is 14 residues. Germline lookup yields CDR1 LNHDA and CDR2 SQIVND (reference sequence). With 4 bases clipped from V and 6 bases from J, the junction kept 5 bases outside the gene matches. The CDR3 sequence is CASSTGGRSQPQHF. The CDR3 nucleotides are TGTGCCAGTAGTACAGGGGGCCGGAGTCAGCCCCAGCATTTT.

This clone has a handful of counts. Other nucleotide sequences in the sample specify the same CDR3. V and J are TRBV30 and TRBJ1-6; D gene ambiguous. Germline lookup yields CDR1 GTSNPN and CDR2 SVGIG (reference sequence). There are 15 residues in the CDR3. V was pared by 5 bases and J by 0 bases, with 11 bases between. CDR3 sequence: CAWRGQSSYNSPLHF. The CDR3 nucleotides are TGTGCCTGGCGCGGGCAGAGCTCCTATAATTCACCCCTCCACTTT.

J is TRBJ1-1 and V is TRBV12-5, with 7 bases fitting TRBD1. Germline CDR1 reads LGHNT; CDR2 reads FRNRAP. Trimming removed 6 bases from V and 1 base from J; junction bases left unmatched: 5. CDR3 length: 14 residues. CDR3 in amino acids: CASGRGQTNTEAFF. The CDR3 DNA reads TGTGCTAGTGGCCGGGGACAGACGAACACTGAAGCTTTCTTT. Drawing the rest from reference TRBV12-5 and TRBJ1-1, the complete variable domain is DARVTQTPRHKVTEMGQEVTMRCQPILGHNTVFWYRQTMMQGLELLAYFRNRAPLDDSGMPKDRFSAEMPDATLATLKIQPSEPRDSAVYFCASGRGQTNTEAFFGQGTRLTVV.

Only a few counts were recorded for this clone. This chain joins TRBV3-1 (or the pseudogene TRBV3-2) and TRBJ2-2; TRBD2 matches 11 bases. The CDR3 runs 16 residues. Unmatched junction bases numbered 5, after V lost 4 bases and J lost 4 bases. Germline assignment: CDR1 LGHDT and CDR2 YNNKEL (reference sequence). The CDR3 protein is CASSPTSGGTTGELFF. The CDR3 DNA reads TGTGCCAGCAGCCCAACTAGCGGGGGCACCACCGGGGAGCTGTTTTTT.

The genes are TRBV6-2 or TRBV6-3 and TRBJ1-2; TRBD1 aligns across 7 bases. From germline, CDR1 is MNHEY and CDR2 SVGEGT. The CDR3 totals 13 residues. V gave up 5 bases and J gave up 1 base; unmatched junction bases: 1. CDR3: CASSRQGNYGYTF. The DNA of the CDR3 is TGTGCCAGCAGTCGACAGGGTAACTATGGCTACACCTTC.

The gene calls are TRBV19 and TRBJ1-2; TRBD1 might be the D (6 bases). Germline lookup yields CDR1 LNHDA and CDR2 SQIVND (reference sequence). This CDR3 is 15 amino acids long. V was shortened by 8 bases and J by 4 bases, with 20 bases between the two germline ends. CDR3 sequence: CASSDSINLFYGYTF. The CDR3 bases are TGTGCCAGTTCGGACAGCATAAATTTATTCTATGGCTACACCTTC.

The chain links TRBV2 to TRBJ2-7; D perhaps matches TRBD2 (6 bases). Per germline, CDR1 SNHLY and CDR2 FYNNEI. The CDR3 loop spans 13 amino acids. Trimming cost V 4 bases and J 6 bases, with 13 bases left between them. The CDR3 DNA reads TGTGCCAGCAGTGGAATTGGGGGAGGCGAGCAGTACTTC. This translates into CASSGIGGGEQYF.

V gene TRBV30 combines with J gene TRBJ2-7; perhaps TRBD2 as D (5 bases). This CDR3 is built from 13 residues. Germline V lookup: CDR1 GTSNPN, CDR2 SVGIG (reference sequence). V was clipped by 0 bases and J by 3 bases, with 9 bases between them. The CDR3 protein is CAWSVGVLYEQYF. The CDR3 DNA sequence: TGTGCCTGGAGTGTGGGAGTTCTCTACGAGCAGTACTTC.

CDR3 bases: TGTGCCAGCAGCTTACAGAACGGGACTCGCTTTGAGCAGTACTTC. Protein product: CASSLQNGTRFEQYF. The V call is TRBV7-2, the J call TRBJ2-7; possibly TRBD2 for D (6 bases). Deletions cut 2 bases from V and 7 bases from J, with 18 bases between. Germline assignment: CDR1 SGHTA and CDR2 FQGNSA. CDR3 length equals 15 residues.

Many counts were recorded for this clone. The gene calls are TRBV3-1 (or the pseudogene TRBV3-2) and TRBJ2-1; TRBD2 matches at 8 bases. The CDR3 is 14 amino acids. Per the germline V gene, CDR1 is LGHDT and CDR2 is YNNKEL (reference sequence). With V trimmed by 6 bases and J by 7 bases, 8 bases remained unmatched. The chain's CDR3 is CASRSIAGTNEQFF. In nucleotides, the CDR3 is TGTGCCAGCAGATCGATAGCGGGGACTAATGAGCAGTTCTTC.

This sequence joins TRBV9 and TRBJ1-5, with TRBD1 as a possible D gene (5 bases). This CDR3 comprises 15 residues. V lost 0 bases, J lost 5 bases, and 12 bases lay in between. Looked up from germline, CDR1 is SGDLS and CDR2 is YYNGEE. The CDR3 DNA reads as TGTGCCAGCAGCGTAGGGCAGGGCTGGGATCAGCCCCAGCATTTT. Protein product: CASSVGQGWDQPQHF.

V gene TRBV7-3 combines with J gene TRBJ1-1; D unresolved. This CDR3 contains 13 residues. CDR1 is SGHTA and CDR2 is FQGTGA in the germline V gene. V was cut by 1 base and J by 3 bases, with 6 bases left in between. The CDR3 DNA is TGTGCCAGCAGCTTAAGCCGGTACACTGAAGCTTTCTTT. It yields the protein CASSLSRYTEAFF.

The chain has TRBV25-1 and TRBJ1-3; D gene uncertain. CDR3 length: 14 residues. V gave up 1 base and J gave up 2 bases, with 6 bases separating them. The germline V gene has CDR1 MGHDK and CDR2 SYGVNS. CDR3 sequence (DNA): TGTGCCAGCAGTGAATTGTCTGCTGGAAACACCATATATTTT. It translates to CASSELSAGNTIYF.

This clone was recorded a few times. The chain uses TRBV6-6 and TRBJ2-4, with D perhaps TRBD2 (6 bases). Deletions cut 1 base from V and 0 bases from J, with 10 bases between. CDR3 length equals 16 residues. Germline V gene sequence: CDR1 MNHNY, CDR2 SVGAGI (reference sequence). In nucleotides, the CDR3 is TGTGCCAGCAGTTACTGGGCTAGCGTAGCCAAAAACATTCAGTACTTC. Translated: CASSYWASVAKNIQYF.